This is a list of T cell receptor beta chains from one sample in a study of lymphopenia after photon versus proton radiotherapy. Assay used: immunoSEQ multiplex PCR; TCRdb lists only in-frame clones, some missing. The sample records 160,000 or so clones, 80% to 90% being singletons. This material consisted of peripheral blood, taken from a patient treated with photon-based radiotherapy. The receptors come from a man aged 45-60 years with gastric cancer. CDR3s include the opening cysteine and the closing phenylalanine or tryptophan. D genes are given only for firm matches. The listing skips clone size in some rows; elsewhere it reads once, few, many or a size class.

len: 13; d_gene: -; v_gene: TRBV29-1; j_gene: TRBJ2-7; abundance: -; CDR3nt: TGCAGCGCGGCCCGGGACGGAGCCTACGAGCAGTACTTC; CDR3aa: CSAARDGAYEQYF
len: 13; d_gene: -; v_gene: TRBV4-1; j_gene: TRBJ2-7; abundance: -; CDR3nt: TGCGCCAGCAGCCAAGAACGTAGCTACGAGCAGTACTTC; CDR3aa: CASSQERSYEQYF
len: 14; d_gene: TRBD1; v_gene: TRBV9; j_gene: TRBJ1-4; abundance: -; CDR3nt: TGTGCCAGCAGCGCAACTCGACAGGGGGGAAAACTGTTTTTT; CDR3aa: CASSATRQGGKLFF
len: 14; d_gene: -; v_gene: TRBV29-1; j_gene: TRBJ2-7; abundance: -; CDR3nt: TGCAGCGTTGCGGCCCGTGGGGACATTCACGAGCAGTACTTC; CDR3aa: CSVAARGDIHEQYF
len: 13; d_gene: -; v_gene: TRBV7-8; j_gene: TRBJ1-2; abundance: -; CDR3nt: TGTGCCAGCAGCTTGGCCAACACCTATGGCTACACCTTC; CDR3aa: CASSLANTYGYTF
len: 13; d_gene: -; v_gene: TRBV27; j_gene: TRBJ2-7; abundance: -; CDR3nt: TGTGCCAGCAGTCGCCGGGCGTCCTACGAGCAGTACTTC; CDR3aa: CASSRRASYEQYF
len: 15; d_gene: TRBD2; v_gene: TRBV4-2; j_gene: TRBJ2-7; abundance: -; CDR3nt: TGTGCCAGCAGCCCCCAGGCGGGAGGCGGTAGCGAGCAGTACTTC; CDR3aa: CASSPQAGGGSEQYF
len: 15; d_gene: -; v_gene: TRBV7-2; j_gene: TRBJ1-4; abundance: once; CDR3nt: TGTGCCAGCAGCCGAGAGGCCCCCTGGGGCGAAAAACTGTTTTTT; CDR3aa: CASSREAPWGEKLFF
len: 13; d_gene: -; v_gene: TRBV5-5; j_gene: TRBJ2-7; abundance: -; CDR3nt: TGTGCCAGCAGCCGGGGGACCGTCTACGAGCAGTACTTC; CDR3aa: CASSRGTVYEQYF
len: 13; d_gene: -; v_gene: TRBV5-6; j_gene: TRBJ1-2; abundance: -; CDR3nt: TGTGCCAGCAGCTTGAAACAGGGAGGTGGCTACACCTTC; CDR3aa: CASSLKQGGGYTF
len: 14; d_gene: -; v_gene: TRBV7-2; j_gene: TRBJ1-3; abundance: -; CDR3nt: TGTGCCAGCAGCTTACAGGGAGCTGGAAACACCATATATTTT; CDR3aa: CASSLQGAGNTIYF
len: 17; d_gene: TRBD2; v_gene: TRBV14; j_gene: TRBJ2-1; abundance: -; CDR3nt: TGTGCCAGCAGCCAAGTGCGGATAGCGGGAGGTGTCAATGAGCAGTTCTTC; CDR3aa: CASSQVRIAGGVNEQFF
len: 16; d_gene: -; v_gene: TRBV5-6; j_gene: TRBJ2-7; abundance: -; CDR3nt: TGTGCCAGCAGCTTGGCCGGAGGGGGAAGGTCCTACGAGCAGTACTTC; CDR3aa: CASSLAGGGRSYEQYF
len: 17; d_gene: TRBD1; v_gene: TRBV9; j_gene: TRBJ2-2; abundance: -; CDR3nt: TGTGCCAGCAGCGTAGCCGGGACAGGGAAAGTAGCCGGGGAGCTGTTTTTT; CDR3aa: CASSVAGTGKVAGELFF
len: 11; d_gene: -; v_gene: TRBV30; j_gene: TRBJ2-7; abundance: -; CDR3nt: TGTGCCTGGGGACACAACTACGAGCAGTACTTC; CDR3aa: CAWGHNYEQYF
len: 17; d_gene: TRBD2; v_gene: TRBV4-1; j_gene: TRBJ2-7; abundance: -; CDR3nt: TGCGCCAGCAGCCAAGGTGGACTAGCGGGAGGAGCCTACGAGCAGTACTTC; CDR3aa: CASSQGGLAGGAYEQYF
len: 15; d_gene: TRBD1; v_gene: TRBV28; j_gene: TRBJ2-3; abundance: -; CDR3nt: TGTGCCAGCAGGACGAACAGGGGCCACACAGATACGCAGTATTTT; CDR3aa: CASRTNRGHTDTQYF
len: 12; d_gene: -; v_gene: TRBV2; j_gene: TRBJ2-7; abundance: -; CDR3nt: TGTGCCAGCTGCAATCAGGGCTACGAGCAGTACTTC; CDR3aa: CASCNQGYEQYF
len: 12; d_gene: -; v_gene: TRBV7-9; j_gene: TRBJ2-7; abundance: -; CDR3nt: TGTGCCAGCAGCATAACATCCTACGAGCAGTACTTC; CDR3aa: CASSITSYEQYF
len: 14; d_gene: -; v_gene: TRBV7-9; j_gene: TRBJ2-5; abundance: -; CDR3nt: TGTGCCAGCAGCTTAGACAGCCTCCAAGAGACCCAGTACTTC; CDR3aa: CASSLDSLQETQYF
len: 14; d_gene: TRBD2; v_gene: TRBV5-1; j_gene: TRBJ2-1; abundance: -; CDR3nt: TGCGCCAGCAGCTTCGGCCTAGCGGGAGACGAGCAGTTCTTC; CDR3aa: CASSFGLAGDEQFF
len: 17; d_gene: TRBD2; v_gene: TRBV30; j_gene: TRBJ2-3; abundance: -; CDR3nt: TGTGCCTCATCTCAACTTAGCGGGAGGGCCTCCTCAGATACGCAGTATTTT; CDR3aa: CASSQLSGRASSDTQYF
len: 13; d_gene: -; v_gene: TRBV27; j_gene: TRBJ2-2; abundance: -; CDR3nt: TGTGCCAGCAGTGATGGGTCTTACGGGGAGCTGTTTTTT; CDR3aa: CASSDGSYGELFF